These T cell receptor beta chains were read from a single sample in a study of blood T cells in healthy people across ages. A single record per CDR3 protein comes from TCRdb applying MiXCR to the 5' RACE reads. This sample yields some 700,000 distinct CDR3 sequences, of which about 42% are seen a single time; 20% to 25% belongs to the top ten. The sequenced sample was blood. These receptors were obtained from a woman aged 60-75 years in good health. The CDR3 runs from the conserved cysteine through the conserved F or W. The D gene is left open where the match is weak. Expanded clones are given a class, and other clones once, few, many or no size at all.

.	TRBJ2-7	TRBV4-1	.	TGCGCCAGCAGCCAAGATCCTAGGCCAGGGCTCTACGAGCAGTACTTC	CASSQDPRPGLYEQYF
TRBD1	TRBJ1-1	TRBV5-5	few	TGTGCCAGCAGCTGGACAGGGTCACCGAACACTGAAGCTTTCTTT	CASSWTGSPNTEAFF
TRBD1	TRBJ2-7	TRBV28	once	TGTACCAGCAGTCCCGGACAGGCCCCCTACGAGCAGTACTTC	CTSSPGQAPYEQYF
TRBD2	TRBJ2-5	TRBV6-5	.	TGTGCCAGCAGTTACCCAACCGGGACTAGTCGTGATGAGCAGTACTTC	CASSYPTGTSRDEQYF
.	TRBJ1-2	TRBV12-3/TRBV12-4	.	TGTGCCAGCAGTGGGGCGGTTTTGCATGGCTACACCTTC	CASSGAVLHGYTF
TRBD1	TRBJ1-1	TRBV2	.	TGTGCCAGCAGTACACAGGGGATGCTCACTGAAGCTTTCTTT	CASSTQGMLTEAFF
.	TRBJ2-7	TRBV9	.	TGTGCCAGCAGCGTAGGTGGAGGGCAGCGGAACGAGCAGTACTTC	CASSVGGGQRNEQYF
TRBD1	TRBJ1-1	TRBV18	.	TGTGCCAGCTCACCCGGAGGACAGGGGGTAACTGAAGCTTTCTTT	CASSPGGQGVTEAFF
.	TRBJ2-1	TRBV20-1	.	TGCAGTGCTCCTACTCGTCTTGCGGGTGAGCAGTTCTTC	CSAPTRLAGEQFF
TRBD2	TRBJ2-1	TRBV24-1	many	TGTGCCACCAGTGATTTGCCAGGCGGGAGTACCGACAATGAGCAGTTCTTC	CATSDLPGGSTDNEQFF
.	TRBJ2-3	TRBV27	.	TGTGCCGGCAGTATGGACACCCTAAGCACAGATACGCAGTATTTT	CAGSMDTLSTDTQYF
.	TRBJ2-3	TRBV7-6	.	TGTGCCAGCAGCTTAGTGGGGAGGACGAACACAGATACGCAGTATTTT	CASSLVGRTNTDTQYF
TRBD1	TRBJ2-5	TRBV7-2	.	TGTGCCAGCAGCTTAGGGGGACAGGGTTTTTCGGAGACCCAGTACTTC	CASSLGGQGFSETQYF
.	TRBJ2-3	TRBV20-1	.	TGCAGTGGCGCTGCCGTCCTAGACGATACGCAGTATTTT	CSGAAVLDDTQYF
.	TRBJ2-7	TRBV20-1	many	TGCAGTGCTTGGGGAGCGGCCGGATACGAGCAGTACTTC	CSAWGAAGYEQYF
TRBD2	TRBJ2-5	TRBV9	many	TGTGCCAGCAGCGCAGTCGGGGGGGGCCGAGAGACCCAGTACTTC	CASSAVGGGRETQYF
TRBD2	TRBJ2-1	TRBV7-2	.	TGTGCCAGCAGCAGACTAGCGGGAGGGCCCGGAAGGTGGAATGAGCAGTTCTTC	CASSRLAGGPGRWNEQFF
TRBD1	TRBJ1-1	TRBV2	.	TGTGCCAGTAATGAAGGGGGCCGGAGCACTGAAGCTTTCTTT	CASNEGGRSTEAFF
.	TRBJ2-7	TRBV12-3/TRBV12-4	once	TGTGCCAGCAGTTTAACGCTCTACGAGCAGTACTTC	CASSLTLYEQYF
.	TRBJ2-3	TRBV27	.	TGTGCCAGCAGTTTATCGGAGATCTCAGATACGCAGTATTTT	CASSLSEISDTQYF
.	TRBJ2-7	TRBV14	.	TGTGCCAGCGTGAAGGGTCCCCTCTACGAGCAGTACTTC	CASVKGPLYEQYF
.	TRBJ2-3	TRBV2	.	TGTGCCAGCAGTGACCTGGGGGAAAAAGATACGCAGTATTTT	CASSDLGEKDTQYF
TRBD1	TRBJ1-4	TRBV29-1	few	TGCAGCGTGGGACAGACAGGGTCGGACGAAAAACTGTTTTTT	CSVGQTGSDEKLFF
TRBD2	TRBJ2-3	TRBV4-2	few	TGTGCCAGCAGCCTGGGACTAGCGGGAGTCCGGCGCACAGATACGCAGTATTTT	CASSLGLAGVRRTDTQYF
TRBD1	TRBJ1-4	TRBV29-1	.	TGCAGCGTTGCCGGGGACAGGCCAAAAGGGGAAAAACTGTTTTTT	CSVAGDRPKGEKLFF
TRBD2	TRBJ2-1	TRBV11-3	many	TGTGCCAGCAGCTCCAAGACTAGCGGGCTTTACAATGAGCAGTTCTTC	CASSSKTSGLYNEQFF
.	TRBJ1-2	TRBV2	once	TGTGCCAGTCTTGACCCTGGAGGGGGCTACACCTTC	CASLDPGGGYTF
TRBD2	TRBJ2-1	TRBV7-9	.	TGTGCCAGCAGCTTGAAACTAGCGGGAGGCCACAATGAGCAGTTCTTC	CASSLKLAGGHNEQFF
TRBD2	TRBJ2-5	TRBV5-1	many	TGCGCCAGCAGCAAAACTAGCGGGAGGGCCGACGGAGAGACCCAGTACTTC	CASSKTSGRADGETQYF
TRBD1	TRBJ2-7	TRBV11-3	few	TGTGCCAGCAGCTCTGCCGGGACAGGGGATTACGAGCAGTACTTC	CASSSAGTGDYEQYF
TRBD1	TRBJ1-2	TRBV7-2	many	TGTGCCAGCAGTTCGGGACAGGGCTATGGCTACACCTTC	CASSSGQGYGYTF
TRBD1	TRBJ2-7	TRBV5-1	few	TGCGCCAGCGGACCCGGGACAGGGACATACGAGCAGTACTTC	CASGPGTGTYEQYF
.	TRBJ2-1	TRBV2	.	TGTGCCAGCACCACAGGGGGAGGGAGGAGCGATGAGCAGTTCTTC	CASTTGGGRSDEQFF
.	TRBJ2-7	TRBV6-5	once	TGTGCCGGCAGGCTGGCAGGAGTCTACGAGCAGTACTTC	CAGRLAGVYEQYF
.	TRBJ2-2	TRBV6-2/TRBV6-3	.	TGTGCCAGCAGTAGAAGGGACTCCAACACCGGGGAGCTGTTTTTT	CASSRRDSNTGELFF
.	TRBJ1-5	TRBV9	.	TGTGCCAGCAGCAGGGATCATAGCAATCAGCCCCAGCATTTT	CASSRDHSNQPQHF
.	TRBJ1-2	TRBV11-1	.	TGTGCCAGCAGCTCCCAGGGCAGCCATGGAGGCTACACCTTC	CASSSQGSHGGYTF
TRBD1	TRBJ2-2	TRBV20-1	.	TGCAGTGTATGGGACAGGGACACCGGGGAGCTGTTTTTT	CSVWDRDTGELFF
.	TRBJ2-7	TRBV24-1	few	TGTGCCACCAGCGCCGGGACTCCGCCCTCCTACGAGCAGTACTTC	CATSAGTPPSYEQYF
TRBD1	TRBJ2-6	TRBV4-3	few	TGCGCCAGCAGCCAAGATACTCGGGACAGGGTGGGAGGTGGGGCCAACGTCCTGACTTTC	CASSQDTRDRVGGGANVLTF
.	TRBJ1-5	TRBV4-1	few	TGTGCCAGCAGCCAAGGTGTCGGACAGCCCCAGCATTTT	CASSQGVGQPQHF
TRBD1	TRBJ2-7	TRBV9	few	TGTGCCAGCAGCGTAGGGACAGGGACCGTGCCTTACGAGCAGTACTTC	CASSVGTGTVPYEQYF